Listed below are T cell receptor beta chains from one sample, sequenced in a study of T cells in Graves' hyperthyroidism and ophthalmopathy. Using its own MiXCR run on the multiplex PCR reads, TCRdb lists one record per CDR3 protein. The sample includes about half a million distinct CDR3 sequences, about 20% seen only once; the top ten take about 45%. The sample comprised blood. Source of these receptors: a man between 35 and 55 years old with Graves' ophthalmopathy. The CDR3 runs from the conserved cysteine through the conserved F or W. Fields, in order: J gene, D gene, V gene, CDR3 protein. The D gene is left open where the match is weak.

>TRBJ1-1|TRBD1|TRBV5-1
CASKPGTGVAEAFF
>TRBJ2-3|.|TRBV7-9
CASSPRRPGNHPDTQYF
>TRBJ2-2|TRBD1|TRBV5-1
CASGTGESGELFF
>TRBJ1-2|.|TRBV6-1
CASSEAGRLGYTF
>TRBJ2-5|.|TRBV2
CASSESGGETQYF
>TRBJ2-1|TRBD2|TRBV19
CASSIRRPAGEPNEQFF
>TRBJ2-1|TRBD2|TRBV2
CASRGGGGSNEQFF
>TRBJ2-1|TRBD2|TRBV6-1
CATYSGTSLNNEQFF
>TRBJ2-2|.|TRBV7-2
CASSLDGLNTGELFF
>TRBJ2-3|.|TRBV3-1
CASSALRGPPTDTQYF
>TRBJ1-2|.|TRBV11-2
CASTEQVNYGYTF
>TRBJ1-2|.|TRBV30
CAWRNYGYTF
>TRBJ1-5|TRBD1|TRBV6-2/TRBV6-3
CASSVRGQGRQPQHF
>TRBJ2-2|.|TRBV24-1
CATSVGGTNTGELFF
>TRBJ2-5|.|TRBV6-1
CASRETRGGETQYF
>TRBJ2-1|TRBD1|TRBV5-1
CASSLGAGGSYNEQFF
>TRBJ2-7|.|TRBV12-3/TRBV12-4
CASSLRVTYEQYF
>TRBJ2-7|TRBD1|TRBV28
CASSKPTGGSYEQYF
>TRBJ2-7|.|TRBV30
CAWRTGTEQYF
>TRBJ1-4|.|TRBV4-1
CASSLGPINEKLFF
>TRBJ2-7|.|TRBV10-3
CAISVMTGAPYEQYF
>TRBJ1-1|.|TRBV20-1
CSARVPGRDTEAFF
>TRBJ2-4|.|TRBV14
CASTPLWGGKNIQYF
>TRBJ2-2|.|TRBV3-1
CASSQTGGASNTGELFF
>TRBJ2-1|TRBD2|TRBV19
CASSRVAGFHEQFF